The rows below give T cell receptor beta chains drawn from one sample of a study of OX40 agonist ivuxolimab in advanced cancers. Profiled with immunoSEQ multiplex PCR; TCRdb holds only in-frame clones, not every one. The sample yields approximately 52,000 clones, around 74% seen once. Specimen: CD4+ or CD8+ T cells sorted from blood, collected in a trial of the OX40 agonist ivuxolimab. All receptors come from an adult with an advanced solid tumor such as melanoma, head and neck, liver or kidney cancer. Both conserved end residues are trimmed from each CDR3. Fields, in order: V gene, J gene, CDR3 protein.

V: TRBV19; J: TRBJ2-2; CDR3: ASLSLGGAVTGELF
V: TRBV2; J: TRBJ2-2; CDR3: ASTWTGGYTGELF
V: TRBV7-7; J: TRBJ2-2; CDR3: ASSPPSGELF
V: TRBV11-2; J: TRBJ1-2; CDR3: ASSLAGQGGYGYT
V: TRBV6-5; J: TRBJ2-7; CDR3: ASSASQGRSYEQY
V: TRBV7-6; J: TRBJ1-2; CDR3: ASSPQGARNYGYT
V: TRBV30; J: TRBJ2-1; CDR3: ACGLLTGEQF
V: TRBV6-5; J: TRBJ1-2; CDR3: ASKTDRTSYGYT
V: TRBV4-3; J: TRBJ1-1; CDR3: ASSQDPRGGTEAF
V: TRBV5-1; J: TRBJ2-3; CDR3: ASSRSGTDTQY
V: TRBV4-1; J: TRBJ2-1; CDR3: ASSQVGRSSYNEQF
V: TRBV7-2; J: TRBJ1-2; CDR3: ASSQGGTGQRGYT
V: TRBV7-2; J: TRBJ1-1; CDR3: ASSLDARVTEAF
V: TRBV5-1; J: TRBJ2-1; CDR3: ASSLSQGGEQF
V: TRBV7-2; J: TRBJ1-6; CDR3: ASSTGTGGSPLH
V: TRBV6-5; J: TRBJ1-4; CDR3: ASSTTVNEKLF
V: TRBV6-1; J: TRBJ1-2; CDR3: ASIRTGNGYT
V: TRBV12-5; J: TRBJ1-6; CDR3: ASGFSMTAQGMRSPLH
V: TRBV18; J: TRBJ2-1; CDR3: ASSMREGPNEQF
V: TRBV27; J: TRBJ1-3; CDR3: ATRRQASGNTIY
V: TRBV4-2; J: TRBJ2-1; CDR3: ASSQFGRGGAGAAYNEQF
V: TRBV30; J: TRBJ2-2; CDR3: ASEVSANTGELF
V: TRBV10-3; J: TRBJ1-2; CDR3: AISSVDRGGNGYT
V: TRBV6-5; J: TRBJ1-1; CDR3: ASSYSHRGNTEAF
V: TRBV6-6; J: TRBJ2-1; CDR3: ASSYNEQF
V: TRBV19; J: TRBJ1-5; CDR3: ASSATGGNQPQH
V: TRBV18; J: TRBJ2-5; CDR3: ASSPRQETQY
V: TRBV28; J: TRBJ2-3; CDR3: ASSFGGRRTDTQY
V: TRBV5-1; J: TRBJ2-1; CDR3: ASSFDRGSSYNEQF
V: TRBV7-2; J: TRBJ2-1; CDR3: ASSLDGREVNEQF
V: TRBV19; J: TRBJ2-3; CDR3: ASSLGLHTDTQY
V: TRBV6-5; J: TRBJ1-5; CDR3: ASDRDRDSNQPQH
V: TRBV21-1; J: TRBJ2-3; CDR3: ASSKSPTLARERADTQY
V: TRBV29-1; J: TRBJ2-1; CDR3: SVWGSGVTQAYNEQF
V: TRBV7-8; J: TRBJ1-5; CDR3: ASSFRRAGTGGDHSNQPQH
V: TRBV7-2; J: TRBJ2-5; CDR3: ASSLGTSVETQY